A selection of T cell receptor beta chains follows, all from one sample in a study of blood T cell repertoires in COVID-19. Produced via immunoSEQ multiplex PCR; TCRdb's table is partial and in-frame only. The data hold 95,000 to 110,000 clones, with under 95% observed a single time. The material sequenced was peripheral blood. The receptors shown here come from a woman aged 25-40 years with acute or convalescent COVID-19. CDR3s include the opening cysteine and the closing phenylalanine or tryptophan. The order of the fields is clone size, J gene, V gene, D gene, CDR3 DNA, CDR3 protein. A D gene is named only where the DNA matches it firmly. The size entry is marked missing in some rows and otherwise reads once, few, many or a size class.

size: few; J: TRBJ2-2; V: TRBV10-2; D: .; DNA: TGCGCCAGCGGCCAGGGGACAATTAACACCGGGGAGCTGTTTTTT; CDR3: CASGQGTINTGELFF
size: few; J: TRBJ2-7; V: TRBV4-3; D: TRBD1; DNA: TGCGCCAGCAGCCAGGGCGCCGGGACAGGGGTTTACGAGCAGTACTTC; CDR3: CASSQGAGTGVYEQYF
size: .; J: TRBJ1-3; V: TRBV7-2; D: TRBD1; DNA: TGTGCCAGCAGCTTACGGGCAGGGGGGAGCTCTGGAAACACCATATATTTT; CDR3: CASSLRAGGSSGNTIYF
size: .; J: TRBJ2-5; V: TRBV5-1; D: .; DNA: TGCGCCAGCAGCTTGGAGCCCCGCCCACAAGAGACCCAGTACTTC; CDR3: CASSLEPRPQETQYF
size: .; J: TRBJ2-7; V: TRBV5-6; D: .; DNA: TGTGCCAGCAGCTTGGCCATGGGGGCGGGGGACTACGAGCAGTACTTC; CDR3: CASSLAMGAGDYEQYF
size: .; J: TRBJ2-7; V: TRBV20-1; D: .; DNA: TGCAGTGCTAGAGTGGAGTACGAGCAGTACTTC; CDR3: CSARVEYEQYF
size: once; J: TRBJ2-2; V: TRBV3-1/TRBV3-2; D: .; DNA: TGTGCCAGCAGCCAAGCCGACAGGTCTTACACCGGGGAGCTGTTTTTT; CDR3: CASSQADRSYTGELFF
size: .; J: TRBJ2-3; V: TRBV10-3; D: TRBD2; DNA: TGTGCCATCAGTGAGTCGACTAGCGGGGGCTTCACAGATACGCAGTATTTT; CDR3: CAISESTSGGFTDTQYF
size: once; J: TRBJ1-1; V: TRBV29-1; D: TRBD1; DNA: TGCAGCGCTCGGGACAGTTGGAACACTGAAGCTTTCTTT; CDR3: CSARDSWNTEAFF
size: few; J: TRBJ1-3; V: TRBV7-2; D: .; DNA: TGTGCCAGCAGCTTAGGGCGGGGAGGTGGAAACACCATATATTTT; CDR3: CASSLGRGGGNTIYF
size: .; J: TRBJ2-7; V: TRBV3-1/TRBV3-2; D: TRBD1; DNA: TGTGCCAGCAGCCAAGGTGTTGGTACCGGACAGGTCAGCTACGAGCAGTACTTC; CDR3: CASSQGVGTGQVSYEQYF
size: .; J: TRBJ2-1; V: TRBV5-6; D: TRBD2; DNA: TGTGCCAGCAGCTTTCCGCCGGGACTAGCCGACAATGAGCAGTTCTTC; CDR3: CASSFPPGLADNEQFF
size: .; J: TRBJ2-3; V: TRBV5-4; D: .; DNA: TGTGCCAGCACCAGGTGGGGCAGGGGAACAGATACGCAGTATTTT; CDR3: CASTRWGRGTDTQYF
size: .; J: TRBJ2-7; V: TRBV4-3; D: .; DNA: TGCGCCAGCAGCCCAGGTCAAGGACTCTCAATTTACGAGCAGTACTTC; CDR3: CASSPGQGLSIYEQYF
size: .; J: TRBJ2-4; V: TRBV28; D: TRBD2; DNA: TGTGCCAGCAGTTTTGCTCCGGGGGGGGGCCCCAAAAACATTCAGTACTTC; CDR3: CASSFAPGGGPKNIQYF
size: .; J: TRBJ1-5; V: TRBV9; D: TRBD1; DNA: TGTGCCAGCAGCGTAGACACAGGGGTTTCGTCGGCCCAGCATTTT; CDR3: CASSVDTGVSSAQHF
size: .; J: TRBJ1-2; V: TRBV4-3; D: .; DNA: TGCGCCAGCAGCCAACAGACAGGCCCGGGGAGGGACTATGGCTACACCTTC; CDR3: CASSQQTGPGRDYGYTF
size: .; J: TRBJ1-1; V: TRBV27; D: .; DNA: TGTGCCAGCAGTTTTACCGGTCGGTATGAAGCTTTCTTT; CDR3: CASSFTGRYEAFF
size: .; J: TRBJ2-5; V: TRBV6-2/TRBV6-3; D: TRBD2; DNA: TGTGCCAGCAGTTTAATGGTGACTAGCATAAAGGAGACCCAGTACTTC; CDR3: CASSLMVTSIKETQYF
size: .; J: TRBJ1-1; V: TRBV7-9; D: TRBD1; DNA: TGTGCCAGCAGCTTAGCGGGTCCCGGGACAGGGGGCGCGGACACTGAAGCTTTCTTT; CDR3: CASSLAGPGTGGADTEAFF
size: .; J: TRBJ2-1; V: TRBV3-1/TRBV3-2; D: TRBD1; DNA: TGTGCCAGCAGCCAAGAAACTTTACAGGGGTACAATGAGCAGTTCTTC; CDR3: CASSQETLQGYNEQFF
size: .; J: TRBJ2-5; V: TRBV5-1; D: TRBD2; DNA: TGCGCCAGCAGCTTGGGGCCTAGCGGGGACGTGGAGACCCAGTACTTC; CDR3: CASSLGPSGDVETQYF
size: .; J: TRBJ1-1; V: TRBV28; D: TRBD1; DNA: TGTGCCAGCAGTTCAACCGGGACAGGGACAACTGAAGCTTTCTTT; CDR3: CASSSTGTGTTEAFF
size: .; J: TRBJ1-2; V: TRBV7-9; D: .; DNA: TGTGCCAGCAGTTCCCAGAGGAACTATGGCTACACCTTC; CDR3: CASSSQRNYGYTF
size: .; J: TRBJ1-1; V: TRBV6-5; D: .; DNA: TGTGCCAGCAGTTACCGGACAAGCATGAACACTGAAGCTTTCTTT; CDR3: CASSYRTSMNTEAFF
size: .; J: TRBJ2-1; V: TRBV4-2; D: TRBD2; DNA: TGTGCCAGCAGCCAACCCGGGACTAGCGGGAGCGATGAGCAGTTCTTC; CDR3: CASSQPGTSGSDEQFF
size: .; J: TRBJ1-3; V: TRBV7-2; D: .; DNA: TGTGCCAGCAGCTTACGGAGGGAGGGGAAGTCTTCTGGAAACACCATATATTTT; CDR3: CASSLRREGKSSGNTIYF
size: .; J: TRBJ1-1; V: TRBV5-5; D: TRBD1; DNA: TGTGCCAGCAGCCGACCGACAGGGGGTACTACTGAAGCTTTCTTT; CDR3: CASSRPTGGTTEAFF
size: .; J: TRBJ2-7; V: TRBV28; D: TRBD2; DNA: TGTGCCAGCAGGCTGGATCTGCTAGCGGGAGGGGGTGAGCAGTACTTC; CDR3: CASRLDLLAGGGEQYF
size: .; J: TRBJ1-1; V: TRBV6-6; D: TRBD1; DNA: TGTGCCAGCGGGGGACAGGGGAACACTGAAGCTTTCTTT; CDR3: CASGGQGNTEAFF
size: .; J: TRBJ2-7; V: TRBV7-9; D: TRBD2; DNA: TGTGCCAGCAGACCCCCCGGGGGGGAGCAGTACTTC; CDR3: CASRPPGGEQYF
size: .; J: TRBJ2-7; V: TRBV6-6; D: TRBD2; DNA: TGTGCCAGCAGTACCCTTAGCGGGGAAAGCTCCTACGAGCAGTACTTC; CDR3: CASSTLSGESSYEQYF
size: .; J: TRBJ1-1; V: TRBV30; D: TRBD1; DNA: TGTGCCTGGAGTTCTTCACAGGGGTTGGTGGGTACTGAAGCTTTCTTT; CDR3: CAWSSSQGLVGTEAFF
size: .; J: TRBJ2-1; V: TRBV18; D: .; DNA: TGTGCCAGCTCACAACTAGCCCAAGACAATGAGCAGTTCTTC; CDR3: CASSQLAQDNEQFF
size: .; J: TRBJ1-6; V: TRBV27; D: TRBD1; DNA: TGTGCCAGCAGACTAGGACAGGGTGAATACTCACCCCTCCACTTT; CDR3: CASRLGQGEYSPLHF
size: .; J: TRBJ1-1; V: TRBV19; D: .; DNA: TGTGCCAGTAGTATGTACGGGGTAGCTGAAGCTTTCTTT; CDR3: CASSMYGVAEAFF
size: .; J: TRBJ1-1; V: TRBV3-1/TRBV3-2; D: .; DNA: TGTGCCAGCAGCCAAGTCCCGGGGGGCACTGAAGCTTTCTTT; CDR3: CASSQVPGGTEAFF
size: .; J: TRBJ1-3; V: TRBV7-2; D: .; DNA: TGTGCCAGCAGCTTCGGGGGTGGTGGAAACACCATATATTTT; CDR3: CASSFGGGGNTIYF
size: .; J: TRBJ1-5; V: TRBV21-1; D: .; DNA: TGTGCCAGCAGCATGCCGGGAGACGCCAAAGACCCCCAGCATTTT; CDR3: CASSMPGDAKDPQHF
size: few; J: TRBJ1-2; V: TRBV28; D: TRBD1; DNA: TGTGCCAGCAGAGGGACAGGGAAGTCAGGCTACACCTTC; CDR3: CASRGTGKSGYTF
size: .; J: TRBJ1-1; V: TRBV27; D: .; DNA: TGTGCCAGCAGCGACCAGGGTTTTGGCACTGAAGCTTTCTTT; CDR3: CASSDQGFGTEAFF
size: .; J: TRBJ1-5; V: TRBV15; D: .; DNA: TGTGCCACCAGCAGAGATGTTAGCCTCAATCAGCCCCAGCATTTT; CDR3: CATSRDVSLNQPQHF
size: .; J: TRBJ1-1; V: TRBV6-6; D: TRBD1; DNA: TGTGCCAGCAAGGGACAGCTGGGGACTGAAGCTTTCTTT; CDR3: CASKGQLGTEAFF
size: .; J: TRBJ1-4; V: TRBV4-1; D: .; DNA: TGCGCCAGCAGCCAAGATTGGGCGGGGAGCGAAAAACTGTTTTTT; CDR3: CASSQDWAGSEKLFF
size: .; J: TRBJ2-3; V: TRBV6-2/TRBV6-3; D: TRBD2; DNA: TGTGCCAGCAGTTCGCGGACTAGCGGGGGGGCCGAGGATACGCAGTATTTT; CDR3: CASSSRTSGGAEDTQYF
size: .; J: TRBJ2-7; V: TRBV12-3/TRBV12-4; D: .; DNA: TGTGCCAGCAGTTTAAGCTCCGAGCAGTACTTC; CDR3: CASSLSSEQYF
size: .; J: TRBJ1-4; V: TRBV28; D: TRBD1; DNA: TGTGCCAGCAGAATAGGGGGCTCAAATGAAAAACTGTTTTTT; CDR3: CASRIGGSNEKLFF
size: once; J: TRBJ2-4; V: TRBV5-1; D: .; DNA: TGCGCCAGCAGCCGTGACGGAGGGCCCCGAAACATTCAGTACTTC; CDR3: CASSRDGGPRNIQYF
size: few; J: TRBJ1-4; V: TRBV28; D: TRBD1; DNA: TGTGCCAGCAGTTTGGTAGGACAGGGGGGTGAAAAACTGTTTTTT; CDR3: CASSLVGQGGEKLFF
size: .; J: TRBJ2-7; V: TRBV11-3; D: TRBD2; DNA: TGTGCCAGCAGCTCGGGAGCGGGGGCCCAGGGGGAGCAGTACTTC; CDR3: CASSSGAGAQGEQYF